This T cell receptor (beta chain) is from a study of T cell responses to AZD1222 COVID-19 vaccine. Overall study results and limits: Researchers report vaccine-associated CD4 TCRs spanning spike, with dominance at 160-218 and 743-854.

A remark on this clone: The antigen is undetermined.

Trimming at V came to 6 bases and at J to 3 bases, leaving 5 bases not matched to a gene. Germline CDR1 reads SQVTM; CDR2 reads ANQGSEA. The CDR3 extends over 12 amino acids. Measured with immunoSEQ multiplex PCR; TCRdb has only the in-frame clones, and not every one. In the table there are approximately 170,000 clones, about 91% of which are singletons. This receptor was taken from an adult in good health. Sequencing used peripheral blood, obtained on day 0 of AZD1222 vaccination. The V and J genes are TRBV29-1 and TRBJ2-7; 7 bases map to TRBD2. Here the CDR3 reads CSVGRGSYEQYF. CDR3 nucleotide sequence: TGCAGCGTCGGGCGGGGGAGCTACGAGCAGTACTTC.